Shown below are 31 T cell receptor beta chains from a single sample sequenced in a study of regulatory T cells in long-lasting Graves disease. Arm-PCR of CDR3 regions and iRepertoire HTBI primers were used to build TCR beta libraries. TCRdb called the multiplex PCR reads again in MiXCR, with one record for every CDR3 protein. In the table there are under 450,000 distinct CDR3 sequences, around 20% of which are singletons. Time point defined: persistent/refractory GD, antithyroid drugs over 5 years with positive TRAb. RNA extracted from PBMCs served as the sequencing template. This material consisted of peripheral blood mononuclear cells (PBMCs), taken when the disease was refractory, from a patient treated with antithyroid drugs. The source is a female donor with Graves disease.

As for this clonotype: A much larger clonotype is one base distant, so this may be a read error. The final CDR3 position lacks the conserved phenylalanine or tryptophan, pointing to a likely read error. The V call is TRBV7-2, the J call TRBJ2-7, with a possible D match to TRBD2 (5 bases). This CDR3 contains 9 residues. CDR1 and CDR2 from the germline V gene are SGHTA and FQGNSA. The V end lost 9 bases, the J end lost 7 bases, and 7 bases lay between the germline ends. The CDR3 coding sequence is TGTGCCAGGTCGGGGGAGCAGTACTCC. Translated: CARSGEQYS.

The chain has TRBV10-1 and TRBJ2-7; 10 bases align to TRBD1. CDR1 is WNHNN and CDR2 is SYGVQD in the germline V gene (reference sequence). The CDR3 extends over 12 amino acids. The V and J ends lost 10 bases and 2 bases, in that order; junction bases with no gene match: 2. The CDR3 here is CANGQGAYEQYF. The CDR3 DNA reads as TGCGCCAACGGACAGGGGGCCTACGAGCAGTACTTC.

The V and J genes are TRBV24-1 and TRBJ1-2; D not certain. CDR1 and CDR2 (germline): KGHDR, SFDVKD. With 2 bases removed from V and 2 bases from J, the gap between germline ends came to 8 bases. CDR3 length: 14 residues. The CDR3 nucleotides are TGTGCCACCAGTGATTCGGGAGTGAACTATGGCTACACCTTC. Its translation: CATSDSGVNYGYTF.

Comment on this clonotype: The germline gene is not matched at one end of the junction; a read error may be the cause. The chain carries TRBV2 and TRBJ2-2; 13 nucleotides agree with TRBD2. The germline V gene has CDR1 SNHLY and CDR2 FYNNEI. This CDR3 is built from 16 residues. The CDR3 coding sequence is TGTGCCGGCAGCACTAGCGGGAGGGGAGGAACCGGGGAGCTGTTTTTT. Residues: CAGSTSGRGGTGELFF.

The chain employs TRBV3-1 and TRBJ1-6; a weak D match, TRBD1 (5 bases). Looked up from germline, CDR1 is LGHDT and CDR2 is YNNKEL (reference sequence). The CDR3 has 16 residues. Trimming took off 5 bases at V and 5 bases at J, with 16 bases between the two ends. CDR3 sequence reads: CASSLWTGTNNSPLHF. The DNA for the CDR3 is TGTGCCAGCAGCTTATGGACCGGGACCAATAATTCACCCCTCCACTTT.

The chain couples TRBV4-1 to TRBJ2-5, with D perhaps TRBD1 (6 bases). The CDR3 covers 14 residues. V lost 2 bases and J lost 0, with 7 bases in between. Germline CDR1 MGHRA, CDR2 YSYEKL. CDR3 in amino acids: CASSQWTDQETQYF. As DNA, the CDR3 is TGCGCCAGCAGCCAATGGACAGACCAAGAGACCCAGTACTTC.

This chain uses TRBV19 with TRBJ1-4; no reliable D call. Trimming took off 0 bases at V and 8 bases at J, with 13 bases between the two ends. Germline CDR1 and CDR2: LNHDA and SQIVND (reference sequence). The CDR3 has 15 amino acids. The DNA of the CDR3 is TGTGCCAGTAGTATAGATCATAGGTATAACGAAAAACTGTTTTTT. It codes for CASSIDHRYNEKLFF.

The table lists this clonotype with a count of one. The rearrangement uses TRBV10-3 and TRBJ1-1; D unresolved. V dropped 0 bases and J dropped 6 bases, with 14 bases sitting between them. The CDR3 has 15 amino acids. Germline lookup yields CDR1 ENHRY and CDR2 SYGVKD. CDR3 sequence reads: CAISESDLEASEAFF. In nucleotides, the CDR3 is TGTGCCATCAGTGAGTCCGATTTGGAGGCGTCTGAAGCTTTCTTT.

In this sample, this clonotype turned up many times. CDR3 coding DNA: TGTGCCAGCAGGCTTACTTCCGCCAAAAACATTCAGTACTTC. It is translated as CASRLTSAKNIQYF. This chain links TRBV28 with TRBJ2-4; D unclear. Germline V gives CDR1 MDHEN, CDR2 SYDVKM. Trimming left V 6 bases short and J 1 base short, with 10 bases between. This CDR3 contains 14 residues.

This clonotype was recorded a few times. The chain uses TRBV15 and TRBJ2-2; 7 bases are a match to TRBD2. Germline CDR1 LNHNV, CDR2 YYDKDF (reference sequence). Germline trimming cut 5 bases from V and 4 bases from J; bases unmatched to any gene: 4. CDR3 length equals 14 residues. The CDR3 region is CATSRGSLTGELFF. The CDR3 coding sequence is TGTGCCACCAGCCGCGGGAGTCTCACCGGGGAGCTGTTTTTT.

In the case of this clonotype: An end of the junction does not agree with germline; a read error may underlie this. As DNA, the CDR3 is TGTGCCAACAGTTTTTTAGCGGAAAATTACGAGCAGTACTTC. Translation: CANSFLAENYEQYF. The chain links TRBV27 to TRBJ2-7; D perhaps matches TRBD2 (6 bases). Germline V gene data show CDR1 as MNHEY and CDR2 as SMNVEV (reference sequence). There are 14 residues in the CDR3.

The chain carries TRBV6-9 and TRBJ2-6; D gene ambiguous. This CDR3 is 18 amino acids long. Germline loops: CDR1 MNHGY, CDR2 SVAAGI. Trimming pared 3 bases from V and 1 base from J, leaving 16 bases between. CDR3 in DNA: TGTGCCAGCAGTTACGCGGATTTCTGGGCTTCTGGGGCCAACGTCCTGACTTTC. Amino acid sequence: CASSYADFWASGANVLTF.

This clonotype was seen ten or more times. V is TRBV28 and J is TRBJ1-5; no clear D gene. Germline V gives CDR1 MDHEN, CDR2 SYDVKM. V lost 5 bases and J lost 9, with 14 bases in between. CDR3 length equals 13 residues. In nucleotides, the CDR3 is TGTGCCAGCAGTGGAAGCCCGAACTGGCCCCAGCATTTT. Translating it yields CASSGSPNWPQHF. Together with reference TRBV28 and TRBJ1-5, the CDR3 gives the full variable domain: DVKVTQSSRYLVKRTGEKVFLECVQDMDHENMFWYRQDPGLGLRLIYFSYDVKMKEKGDIPEGYSVSREKKERFSLILESASTNQTSMYLCASSGSPNWPQHFGDGTRLSIL.

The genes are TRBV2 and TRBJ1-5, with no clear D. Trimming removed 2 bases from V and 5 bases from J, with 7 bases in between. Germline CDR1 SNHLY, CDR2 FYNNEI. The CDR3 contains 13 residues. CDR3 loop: CASSERRDQPQHF. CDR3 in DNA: TGTGCCAGCAGTGAACGACGCGATCAGCCCCAGCATTTT.

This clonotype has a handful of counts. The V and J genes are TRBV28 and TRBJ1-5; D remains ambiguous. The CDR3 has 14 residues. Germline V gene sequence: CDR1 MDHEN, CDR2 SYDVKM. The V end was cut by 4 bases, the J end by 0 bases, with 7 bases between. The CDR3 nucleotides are TGTGCCAGCAGTTCGTCCTATAGCAATCAGCCCCAGCATTTT. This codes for CASSSSYSNQPQHF.

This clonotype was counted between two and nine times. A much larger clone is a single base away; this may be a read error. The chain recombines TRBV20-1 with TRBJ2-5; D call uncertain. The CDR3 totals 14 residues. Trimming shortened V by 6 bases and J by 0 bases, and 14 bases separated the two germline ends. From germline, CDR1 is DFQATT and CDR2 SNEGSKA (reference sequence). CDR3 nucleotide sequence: TGCAGTGCAGGGTCCGGCACAAACCAAGAGACCCAGTACTTC. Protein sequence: CSAGSGTNQETQYF.

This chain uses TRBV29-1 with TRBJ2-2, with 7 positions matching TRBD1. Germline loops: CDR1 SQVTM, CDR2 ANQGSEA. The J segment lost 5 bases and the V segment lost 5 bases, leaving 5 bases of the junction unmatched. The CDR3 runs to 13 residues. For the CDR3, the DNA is TGCAGCGTTATAAGGGGGCGGACCGGGGAGCTGTTTTTT. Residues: CSVIRGRTGELFF.

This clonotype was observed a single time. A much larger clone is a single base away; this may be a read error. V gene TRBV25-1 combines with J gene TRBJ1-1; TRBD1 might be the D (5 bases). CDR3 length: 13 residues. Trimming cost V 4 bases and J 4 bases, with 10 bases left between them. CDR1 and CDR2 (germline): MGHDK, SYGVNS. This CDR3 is CASSAGRFTEAFF. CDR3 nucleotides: TGTGCCAGCAGTGCGGGACGGTTCACTGAAGCTTTCTTT. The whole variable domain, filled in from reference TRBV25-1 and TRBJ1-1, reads EADIYQTPRYLVIGTGKKITLECSQTMGHDKMYWYQQDPGMELHLIHYSYGVNSTEKGDLSSESTVSRIRTEHFPLTLESARPSHTSQYLCASSAGRFTEAFFGQGTRLTVV.

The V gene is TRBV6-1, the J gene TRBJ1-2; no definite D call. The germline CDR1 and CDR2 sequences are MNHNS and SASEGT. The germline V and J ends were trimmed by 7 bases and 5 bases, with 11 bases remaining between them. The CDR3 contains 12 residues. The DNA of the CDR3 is TGTGCCAGCAAAAAGGACGGTTATGGCTACACCTTC. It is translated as CASKKDGYGYTF.

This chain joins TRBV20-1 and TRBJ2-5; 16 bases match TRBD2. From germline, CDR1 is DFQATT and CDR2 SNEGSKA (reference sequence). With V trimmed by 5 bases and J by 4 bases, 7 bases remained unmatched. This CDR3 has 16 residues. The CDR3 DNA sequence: TGCAGTGCTTGGGGACTAGCGGGAGGGCCGGGAGAGACCCAGTACTTC. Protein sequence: CSAWGLAGGPGETQYF.

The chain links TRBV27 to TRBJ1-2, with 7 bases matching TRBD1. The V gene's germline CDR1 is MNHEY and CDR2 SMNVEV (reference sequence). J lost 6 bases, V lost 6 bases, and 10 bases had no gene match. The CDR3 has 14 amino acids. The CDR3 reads CASRAGGTADGYTF. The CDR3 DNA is TGTGCCAGCAGGGCTGGGGGGACAGCTGATGGCTACACCTTC.

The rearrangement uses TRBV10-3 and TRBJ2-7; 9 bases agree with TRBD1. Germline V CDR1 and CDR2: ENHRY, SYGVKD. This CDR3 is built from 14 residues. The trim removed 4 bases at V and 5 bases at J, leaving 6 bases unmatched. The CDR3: CAISAGTGRHEQYF. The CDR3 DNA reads TGTGCCATCAGTGCTGGGACAGGGAGACACGAGCAGTACTTC.

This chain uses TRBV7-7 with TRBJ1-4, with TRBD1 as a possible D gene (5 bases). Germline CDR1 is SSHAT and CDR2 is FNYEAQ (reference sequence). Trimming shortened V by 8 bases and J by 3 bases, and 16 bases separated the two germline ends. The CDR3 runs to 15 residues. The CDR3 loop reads CASGNIGGANEKLFF. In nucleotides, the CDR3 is TGTGCCAGCGGCAATATCGGGGGGGCTAATGAAAAACTGTTTTTT.

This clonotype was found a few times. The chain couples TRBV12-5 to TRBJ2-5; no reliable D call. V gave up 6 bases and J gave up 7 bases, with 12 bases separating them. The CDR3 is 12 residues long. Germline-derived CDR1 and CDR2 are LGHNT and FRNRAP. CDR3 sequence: CASGYHVGTQYF. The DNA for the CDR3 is TGTGCTAGTGGGTACCACGTGGGGACCCAGTACTTC.

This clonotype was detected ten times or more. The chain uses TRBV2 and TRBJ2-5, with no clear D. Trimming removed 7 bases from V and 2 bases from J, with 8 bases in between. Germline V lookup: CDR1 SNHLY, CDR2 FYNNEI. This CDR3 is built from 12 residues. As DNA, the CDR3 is TGTGCCAGCACGTGGACGCAAGAGACCCAGTACTTC. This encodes CASTWTQETQYF.

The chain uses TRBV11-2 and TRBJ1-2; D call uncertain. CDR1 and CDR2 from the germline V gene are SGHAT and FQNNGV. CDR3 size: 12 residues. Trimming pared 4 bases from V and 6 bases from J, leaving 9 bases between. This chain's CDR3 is CASSSENHGYTF. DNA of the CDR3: TGTGCCAGCAGCTCAGAGAACCATGGCTACACCTTC.

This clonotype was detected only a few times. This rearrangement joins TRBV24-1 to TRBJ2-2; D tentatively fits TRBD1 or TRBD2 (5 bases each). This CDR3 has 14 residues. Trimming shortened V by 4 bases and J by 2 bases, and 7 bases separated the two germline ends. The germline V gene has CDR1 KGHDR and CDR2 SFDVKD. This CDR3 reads CATSERDNTGELFF. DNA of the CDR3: TGTGCCACCAGTGAAAGGGACAACACCGGGGAGCTGTTTTTT.

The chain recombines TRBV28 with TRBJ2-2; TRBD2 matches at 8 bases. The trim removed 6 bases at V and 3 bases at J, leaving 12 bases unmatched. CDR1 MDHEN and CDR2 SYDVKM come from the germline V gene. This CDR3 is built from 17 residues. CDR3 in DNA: TGTGCCAGCAGCTCCCTGGACGGGAGGGGTTACACCGGGGAGCTGTTTTTT. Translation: CASSSLDGRGYTGELFF.

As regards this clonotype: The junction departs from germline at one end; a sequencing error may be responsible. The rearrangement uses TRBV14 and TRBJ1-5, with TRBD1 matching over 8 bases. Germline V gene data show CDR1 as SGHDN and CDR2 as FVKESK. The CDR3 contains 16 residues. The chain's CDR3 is CASRQIPTGDNRPQHF. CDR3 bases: TGTGCCAGCAGACAGATACCGACAGGGGATAATCGGCCCCAGCATTTT.

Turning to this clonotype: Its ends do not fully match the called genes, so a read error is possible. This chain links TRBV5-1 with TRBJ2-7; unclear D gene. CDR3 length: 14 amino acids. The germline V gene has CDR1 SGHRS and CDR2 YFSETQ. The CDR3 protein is CASRDPRSSYERYF. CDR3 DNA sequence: TGCGCCAGCAGGGACCCGAGGAGCTCCTACGAGCGGTACTTC.

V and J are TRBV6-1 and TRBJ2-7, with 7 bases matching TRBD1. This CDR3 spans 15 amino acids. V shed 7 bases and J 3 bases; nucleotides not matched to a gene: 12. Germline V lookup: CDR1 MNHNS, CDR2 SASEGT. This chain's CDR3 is CASKFAGTAFYEQYF. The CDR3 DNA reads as TGTGCCAGCAAGTTTGCCGGGACAGCGTTCTACGAGCAGTACTTC.